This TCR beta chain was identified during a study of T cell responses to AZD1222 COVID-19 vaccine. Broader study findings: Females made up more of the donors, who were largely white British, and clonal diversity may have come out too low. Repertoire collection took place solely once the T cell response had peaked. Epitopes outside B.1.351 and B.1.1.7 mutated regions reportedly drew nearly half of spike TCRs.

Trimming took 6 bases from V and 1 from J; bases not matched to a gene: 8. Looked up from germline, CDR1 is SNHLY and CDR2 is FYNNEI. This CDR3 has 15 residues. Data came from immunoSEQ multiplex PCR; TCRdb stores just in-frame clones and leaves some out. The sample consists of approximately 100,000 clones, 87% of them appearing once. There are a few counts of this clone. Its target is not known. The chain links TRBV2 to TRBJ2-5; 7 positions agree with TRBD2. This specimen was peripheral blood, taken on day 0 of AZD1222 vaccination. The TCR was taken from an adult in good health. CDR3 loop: CASSPTREGQETQYF. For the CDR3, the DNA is TGTGCCAGCAGCCCCACTAGGGAGGGCCAAGAGACCCAGTACTTC.